The entry below gives a single T cell receptor (beta chain) sequence along with its context. What it binds is not known. This sample stems from a study of T cells in pancreatic ductal adenocarcinoma. Notes on the study in general: Tumor samples had fewer productive templates and about 8-fold fewer unique clonotypes than blood.

The table came from immunoSEQ multiplex PCR; TCRdb's copy has only in-frame clones and leaves some out. Here the sample spans 15,000 to 20,000 clones, roughly 86% being singletons. CDR1 and CDR2 from the germline V gene are MDHEN and SYDVKM. With 6 bases clipped from V and 2 bases from J, the junction kept 20 bases outside the gene matches. There are 20 residues in the CDR3. The selected patients with pancreatic ductal adenocarcinoma had surgery but no neoadjuvant therapy. The TCR sequence derives from a human donor with pancreatic ductal adenocarcinoma. V usage is TRBV28 and J usage is TRBJ1-3; 9 bases map to TRBD1. Sequencing was done on a sample of PBMCs. The CDR3 bases are TGTGCCAGCAGCCTCACCGGGACAGGGATTTTACTTAAGCCTGGAAACACCATATATTTT. Translating gives CASSLTGTGILLKPGNTIYF.